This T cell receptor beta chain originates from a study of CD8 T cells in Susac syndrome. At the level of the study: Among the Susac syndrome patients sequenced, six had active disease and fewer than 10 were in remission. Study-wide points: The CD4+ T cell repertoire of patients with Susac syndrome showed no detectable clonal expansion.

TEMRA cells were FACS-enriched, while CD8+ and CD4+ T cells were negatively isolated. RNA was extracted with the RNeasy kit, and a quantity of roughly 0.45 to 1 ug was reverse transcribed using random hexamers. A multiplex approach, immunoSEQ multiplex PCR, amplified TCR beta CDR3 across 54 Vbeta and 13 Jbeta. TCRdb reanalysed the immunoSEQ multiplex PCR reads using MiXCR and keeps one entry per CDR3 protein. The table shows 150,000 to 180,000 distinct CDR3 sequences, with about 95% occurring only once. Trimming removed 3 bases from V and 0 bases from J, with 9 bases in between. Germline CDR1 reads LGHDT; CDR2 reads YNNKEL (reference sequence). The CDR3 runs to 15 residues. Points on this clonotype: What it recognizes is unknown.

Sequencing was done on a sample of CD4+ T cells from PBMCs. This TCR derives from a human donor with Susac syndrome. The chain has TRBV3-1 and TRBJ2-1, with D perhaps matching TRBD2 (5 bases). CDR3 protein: CASSHRGPSYNEQFF. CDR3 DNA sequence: TGTGCCAGCAGCCATCGGGGTCCCTCCTACAATGAGCAGTTCTTC.